What follows are 22 T cell receptor beta chains derived from one specimen sequenced in a study of human T cells and chemical hapten exposure. TCRdb redid the calling of the RACE reads with MiXCR, one entry per CDR3 protein. The sample contains about 40,000 distinct CDR3 sequences, approximately 3.4% of which appear only once. Time point denoted: patch test 2, 6 weeks after DPC sensitization. Treatment denoted: therapeutic diphenylcyclopropenone sensitization with weekly scalp DPC. This specimen was whole blood, taken in connection with sensitization to the hapten diphenylcyclopropenone (DPC). These receptors were collected from a man aged 40-49 years with alopecia areata. Some clones in this sample may be carry-over from other donors' samples.

This clonotype showed up many times. The V and J genes are TRBV4-1 and TRBJ1-5; unclear D gene. V dropped 1 base and J dropped 3 bases, with 7 bases sitting between them. In germline, CDR1 is MGHRA, CDR2 YSYEKL. The CDR3 totals 14 residues. CDR3 region: CASSQGQDNQPQHF. The CDR3, as DNA: TGCGCCAGCAGCCAAGGACAAGACAATCAGCCCCAGCATTTT.

At least ten counts were recorded for this clonotype. The V gene is TRBV28, the J gene TRBJ2-3; D call uncertain. Trimming shortened V by 4 bases and J by 4 bases, and 12 bases separated the two germline ends. The CDR3 length is 14 residues. Germline CDR1 is MDHEN and CDR2 is SYDVKM. Here the CDR3 DNA reads TGTGCCAGCAGTTCGGCCCCGGTCCCAGATACGCAGTATTTT. Amino acid sequence: CASSSAPVPDTQYF.

This clonotype was seen more than once but under ten times. V is TRBV28 and J is TRBJ1-1; D not certain. Germline V lookup: CDR1 MDHEN, CDR2 SYDVKM. V was shortened by 3 bases and J by 10 bases, with 9 bases between the two germline ends. The CDR3 covers 11 residues. CDR3 in amino acids: CASSFRQGAFF. In nucleotides, the CDR3 is TGTGCCAGCAGTTTTCGACAAGGAGCTTTCTTT.

In this sample, this clonotype turned up many times. The CDR3, as DNA: TGTGCCAGCAGCGTAGAAGGAGAGACCCAGTACTTC. Residues: CASSVEGETQYF. This rearrangement joins TRBV9 to TRBJ2-5; D is uncertain. Trimming took off 0 bases at V and 4 bases at J, with 4 bases between the two ends. The CDR3 spans 12 residues. CDR1 is SGDLS and CDR2 is YYNGEE in the germline V gene.

In its sample, this clonotype was seen a few times. The chain recombines TRBV18 with TRBJ2-1; no clear D. The germline gives CDR1 KGHSH, CDR2 LQKENI. CDR3 size: 13 residues. V lost 0 bases to trimming and J lost 10 bases, with 10 bases between them. Here the CDR3 DNA reads TGTGCCAGCTCACCACCGAGGCCCGGCGAGCAGTTCTTC. Protein: CASSPPRPGEQFF.

This clonotype appeared many times. The chain is built from TRBV11-2 and TRBJ2-1; TRBD1 is a possible D gene (6 bases). V shed 0 bases and J shed 6 bases, with 9 bases lying between them. There are 14 residues in the CDR3. Germline V gives CDR1 SGHAT, CDR2 FQNNGV. The CDR3 is CASSLELGANEQFF. In DNA form, the CDR3 reads TGTGCCAGCAGCTTAGAATTGGGGGCCAATGAGCAGTTCTTC.

This clonotype was found many times. The chain couples TRBV28 to TRBJ2-7, with TRBD2 matching 13 bases. J gave up 3 bases and V 4 bases, and 15 bases lay outside the gene matches. CDR1 is MDHEN and CDR2 is SYDVKM in the germline V gene. CDR3 length: 19 residues. CDR3 loop: CASSYLTSGRPGHSYEQYF. Written as DNA, the CDR3 is TGTGCCAGCAGTTACCTGACTAGCGGGAGGCCTGGCCATAGCTACGAGCAGTACTTC.

This clonotype was detected many times. The chain joins TRBV12-3 or TRBV12-4 to TRBJ2-3; tentatively, D is TRBD1 (6 bases). The V and J ends lost 6 bases and 2 bases respectively, with 12 bases between them. The CDR3 covers 14 residues. The CDR3 DNA reads as TGTGCCAGCAGGGAGGACAGACCCACAGATACGCAGTATTTT. Translating it yields CASREDRPTDTQYF.

This clonotype was seen many times. The chain has TRBV11-2 and TRBJ2-7; 12 bases match TRBD2. The ends lost 4 bases at V and 6 bases at J; junction bases unmatched: 13. The CDR3 sequence is 17 residues long. Germline loops: CDR1 SGHAT, CDR2 FQNNGV. In DNA form, the CDR3 reads TGTGCCAGCAGCTCCGAGGGCCAGACTAGCGGGAGTGGCGAGCAGTACTTC. It translates to CASSSEGQTSGSGEQYF.

This clonotype showed up many times. This rearrangement joins TRBV7-2 to TRBJ2-6; 7 bases fit TRBD1. There are 18 residues in the CDR3. J was trimmed by 0 bases and V by 5 bases; bases with no gene match: 10. Germline V gene sequence: CDR1 SGHTA, CDR2 FQGNSA. The CDR3 protein is CASSTRQGPSSGANVLTF. In DNA form, the CDR3 reads TGTGCCAGCAGCACTAGACAGGGCCCGAGCTCTGGGGCCAACGTCCTGACTTTC.

The sample holds many counts of this clonotype. The J gene is TRBJ1-1, the V gene TRBV9; D not certain. Germline CDR1 and CDR2: SGDLS and YYNGEE. CDR3 size: 16 residues. Between the trimmed V and J ends, which lost 4 bases and 0 bases, there was a span of 16 bases. The CDR3 DNA reads as TGTGCCAGCAGCCCGGGGAACAGAGCCCTGAACACTGAAGCTTTCTTT. Protein: CASSPGNRALNTEAFF.

This clonotype has a count of ten or more. The chain employs TRBV27 and TRBJ2-7; TRBD1 matches at 8 bases. The CDR3 has 13 amino acids. Trimming cost V 5 bases and J 2 bases; bases outside gene matches: 2. Germline V gives CDR1 MNHEY, CDR2 SMNVEV (reference sequence). CDR3 bases: TGTGCCAGCAGTCCGACAGGGGCCTACGAGCAGTACTTC. Its translation: CASSPTGAYEQYF.

This clonotype was counted many times. The chain recombines TRBV14 with TRBJ2-2, with TRBD1 matching over 7 bases. The CDR3 has 19 amino acids. V dropped 4 bases and J dropped 0; count of bases not matched to a gene: 14. The germline V gene encodes CDR1 SGHDN and CDR2 FVKESK. The CDR3 region has the DNA TGTGCCAGCAGCCCTCATTCGCCCGTCGACAGGGCGAACACCGGGGAGCTGTTTTTT. Its translation is CASSPHSPVDRANTGELFF.

This clonotype was observed at least ten times. The genes are TRBV12-3 or TRBV12-4 and TRBJ1-1; D is undetermined. Trimming shortened V by 0 bases and J by 9 bases, and 5 bases separated the two germline ends. The CDR3 consists of 11 residues. DNA for the CDR3: TGTGCCAGCAGTTTAGCCCGGAAAGCTTTCTTT. This translates into CASSLARKAFF.

This clonotype has ten or more counts. The chain recombines TRBV7-9 with TRBJ2-3; D is unclear. V was clipped by 4 bases and J by 0 bases, with 8 bases between them. Germline CDR1 reads SEHNR; CDR2 reads FQNEAQ (reference sequence). This CDR3 comprises 14 residues. The CDR3 is CASSSSISTDTQYF. DNA of the CDR3: TGTGCCAGCAGCTCCTCGATTAGCACAGATACGCAGTATTTT.

This clonotype was picked up many times. The gene calls are TRBV24-1 and TRBJ2-7, with D possibly TRBD2 on 5 matching bases. The CDR3 consists of 17 residues. The ends were cut back, 3 bases at V and 0 bases at J, with 17 bases in the middle. The germline gives CDR1 KGHDR, CDR2 SFDVKD. In nucleotides, the CDR3 is TGTGCCACCAGTGATCCCCGAAGGACGGGAAACTCCTACGAGCAGTACTTC. This gives the protein CATSDPRRTGNSYEQYF.

This clonotype has a count of ten or more. J is TRBJ2-1 and V is TRBV27; TRBD1 agrees at 8 bases. The CDR3 length is 15 residues. With V trimmed by 7 bases and J by 4 bases, 9 bases remained unmatched. Looked up from germline, CDR1 is MNHEY and CDR2 is SMNVEV (reference sequence). The CDR3 nucleotides read TGTGCCAGCACCCATTTAGGGACAGGTTACAATGAGCAGTTCTTC. This gives the protein CASTHLGTGYNEQFF.

This clonotype was picked up many times. The chain employs TRBV5-1 and TRBJ2-7, with 9 bases fitting TRBD1. Per the germline V gene, CDR1 is SGHRS and CDR2 is YFSETQ. This CDR3 comprises 14 residues. The V segment lost 2 bases and the J segment 4 bases; nucleotides outside the gene matches: 4. CDR3 loop: CASSFTGGKYEQYF. CDR3 sequence (DNA): TGCGCCAGCAGCTTTACAGGGGGCAAGTACGAGCAGTACTTC.

This rearrangement joins TRBV19 to TRBJ1-5; 8 nucleotides align to TRBD1. Germline CDR1 is LNHDA and CDR2 is SQIVND (reference sequence). The ends lost 1 base at V and 3 bases at J; junction bases unmatched: 2. The CDR3 runs 15 residues. Here the CDR3 reads CASSIGTGHNQPQHF. The CDR3 DNA reads as TGTGCCAGTAGTATAGGGACAGGGCACAATCAGCCCCAGCATTTT.

This clonotype was seen more than once but under ten times. V is TRBV20-1 and J is TRBJ1-1, with 7 bases that match TRBD1. This CDR3 has 14 amino acids. Germline CDR1 DFQATT, CDR2 SNEGSKA (reference sequence). Losses at the gene ends were 6 bases for V and 1 base for J; bases not matched to a gene: 8. CDR3 sequence: CSANRGVRNTEAFF. The CDR3 region has the DNA TGCAGTGCAAACAGGGGTGTGCGGAACACTGAAGCTTTCTTT.

There are many counts of this clonotype. This chain connects TRBV20-1 to TRBJ2-3; TRBD1 agrees at 9 bases. J lost 6 bases, V lost 6 bases, and 13 bases had no gene match. The CDR3 length is 15 residues. Germline CDR1 reads DFQATT; CDR2 reads SNEGSKA (reference sequence). CDR3 protein: CSALTWGQGTDTQYF. In DNA form, the CDR3 reads TGCAGTGCCCTTACCTGGGGACAGGGAACGGATACGCAGTATTTT.

This clonotype has ten or more counts. V is TRBV12-3 or TRBV12-4 and J is TRBJ2-1; 10 bases map to TRBD1. CDR3 length: 13 residues. Unmatched junction bases numbered 4, after V lost 8 bases and J lost 6 bases. The CDR3 nucleotides are TGTGCCAGCGGGACAGGGGTCCCCAATGAGCAGTTCTTC. Protein product: CASGTGVPNEQFF.